The 25 T cell receptor beta chains listed next were all sequenced from one sample in a study of blood T cell repertoires in COVID-19. TCRdb's table, derived via immunoSEQ multiplex PCR, lists solely in-frame clones and lacks some. The repertoire has about 120,000 clones, 82% of them found once; the top ten carry around 10%. The specimen sequenced was peripheral blood. Every receptor here comes from a human donor in a cohort sampled during active COVID-19.

This chain links TRBV27 with TRBJ2-7; TRBD1 matches 8 bases. V shed 6 bases, J shed 1 base, and the junction held 2 bases outside the gene matches. This CDR3 is built from 13 residues. Germline CDR1 and CDR2: MNHEY and SMNVEV (reference sequence). The CDR3 bases are TGTGCCAGCAGGGGACAGGTTTCCTACGAGCAGTACTTC. Amino acids: CASRGQVSYEQYF.

V gene TRBV6-2 or TRBV6-3 combines with J gene TRBJ1-6, with 9 bases that match TRBD1. This CDR3 comprises 14 residues. The germline V gene has CDR1 MNHEY and CDR2 SVGEGT. V was pared by 6 bases and J by 9 bases, with 6 bases of the junction left unmatched. CDR3 nucleotide sequence: TGTGCCAGCAGCCCGGGACAGGGAGGTTCACCCCTCCACTTT. The encoded protein is CASSPGQGGSPLHF.

This clone was picked up a small number of times. The chain employs TRBV7-9 and TRBJ2-2, with TRBD1 matching 7 bases. Unmatched junction bases numbered 1, after V lost 3 bases and J lost 0 bases. The germline CDR1 and CDR2 sequences are SEHNR and FQNEAQ (reference sequence). The length of the CDR3 is 15 residues. For the CDR3, the DNA is TGTGCCAGCAGCTTGGGACAGCCGAACACCGGGGAGCTGTTTTTT. Amino acids: CASSLGQPNTGELFF.

This clone turned up a few times. J is TRBJ2-7 and V is TRBV7-2, with 10 bases fitting TRBD1. The germline V gene encodes CDR1 SGHTA and CDR2 FQGNSA. The trim removed 5 bases at V and 4 bases at J, leaving 8 bases unmatched. The length of the CDR3 is 15 residues. CDR3 sequence (DNA): TGTGCCAGCAGCCCTTTCGTGGGACAGGGGTACGAGCAGTACTTC. Its protein is CASSPFVGQGYEQYF. Filled out from reference TRBV7-2 and TRBJ2-7, the complete variable domain reads GAGVSQSPSNKVTEKGKDVELRCDPISGHTALYWYRQSLGQGLEFLIYFQGNSAPDKSGLPSDRFSAERTGGSVSTLTIQRTQQEDSAVYLCASSPFVGQGYEQYFGPGTRLTVT.

The chain employs TRBV3-1 (or the pseudogene TRBV3-2) and TRBJ2-4; 7 bases align to TRBD2. Germline CDR1 LGHDT, CDR2 YNNKEL (reference sequence). The CDR3 totals 15 residues. Trimming took 3 bases from V and 4 from J; bases not matched to a gene: 6. The CDR3 sequence: CASSHVGEGKNIQYF. Written as DNA, the CDR3 is TGTGCCAGCAGCCACGTCGGGGAGGGAAAAAACATTCAGTACTTC.

V usage is TRBV6-6 and J usage is TRBJ2-1; 12 bases fit TRBD2. Germline V lookup: CDR1 MNHNY, CDR2 SVGAGI (reference sequence). V lost 5 bases to trimming and J lost 8 bases; unmatched junction nucleotides: 10. The CDR3 length is 16 residues. The CDR3 sequence is CASSPLAGGPIHEQFF. The CDR3 bases are TGTGCCAGCAGTCCTCTAGCGGGGGGGCCCATCCATGAGCAGTTCTTC.

V gene TRBV25-1 combines with J gene TRBJ2-7; 12 bases align to TRBD2. V lost 2 bases and J lost 0; bases outside the gene matches: 5. This CDR3 comprises 17 residues. Germline loops: CDR1 MGHDK, CDR2 SYGVNS. This CDR3 reads CASSEPAGLAGSYEQYF. DNA for the CDR3: TGTGCCAGCAGTGAACCAGCGGGACTAGCGGGCTCCTACGAGCAGTACTTC.

The chain joins TRBV21-1 to TRBJ1-3. TRBV21-1 represents a pseudogene. The CDR3 is made up of 15 amino acids. The CDR3 DNA sequence: TGTGCCAGCTTTCTCCCCCGGGTGTTTGGAAACACCATATATTTT. Its translation is CASFLPRVFGNTIYF.

The chain joins TRBV7-2 to TRBJ1-5; D unclear. V gave up 5 bases and J gave up 5 bases, with 13 bases separating them. The CDR3 runs to 14 residues. Germline CDR1 SGHTA, CDR2 FQGNSA. The CDR3 region is CASSRARIDQPQHF. The DNA of the CDR3 is TGTGCCAGCAGCCGCGCACGAATCGATCAGCCCCAGCATTTT.

The chain recombines TRBV5-1 with TRBJ2-3; 11 bases are shared with TRBD2. Germline V gene sequence: CDR1 SGHRS, CDR2 YFSETQ. CDR3 length equals 18 residues. Trimming at V came to 0 bases and at J to 0 bases, leaving 6 bases not matched to a gene. CDR3 loop: CASSLVSSGGPSTDTQYF. The CDR3 DNA follows: TGCGCCAGCAGCTTGGTGTCTAGCGGGGGGCCGAGCACAGATACGCAGTATTTT.

V is TRBV5-1 and J is TRBJ1-2, with no clear D. Deletions cut 0 bases from V and 2 bases from J, with 8 bases between. The CDR3 is 14 amino acids. CDR1 SGHRS and CDR2 YFSETQ come from the germline V gene. The CDR3 region has the DNA TGCGCCAGCAGCTTGGGGCAGGTCAACTATGGCTACACCTTC. It is translated as CASSLGQVNYGYTF.

This chain links TRBV12-3 or TRBV12-4 with TRBJ2-7, with a possible D match to TRBD2 (5 bases). The V and J ends lost 6 bases and 3 bases respectively, with 9 bases between them. CDR3 length: 12 amino acids. CDR3 region: CASSIGVYEQYF. CDR3 in DNA: TGTGCCAGCAGCATCGGGGTCTACGAGCAGTACTTC.

The chain joins TRBV7-2 to TRBJ2-1; 10 nucleotides align to TRBD2. Trimming cost V 7 bases and J 5 bases; bases outside gene matches: 8. Germline V gene data show CDR1 as SGHTA and CDR2 as FQGNSA. The CDR3 extends over 15 amino acids. In DNA, the CDR3 is TGTGCCAGCACCGACGAGGGGACTAGCGACAATGAGCAGTTCTTC. Translating gives CASTDEGTSDNEQFF.

The chain recombines TRBV28 with TRBJ1-1; 7 nucleotides line up with TRBD1. V trimming: 4 bases; J trimming: 4 bases; junction bases outside the gene matches: 9. The length of the CDR3 is 15 residues. Germline V gene data show CDR1 as MDHEN and CDR2 as SYDVKM. The CDR3 region has the DNA TGTGCCAGCAGTTCCCTCACAGGGGCTATCACTGAAGCTTTCTTT. Its translation: CASSSLTGAITEAFF.

V gene TRBV5-1 combines with J gene TRBJ2-1, with 9 bases fitting TRBD2. This CDR3 spans 16 amino acids. CDR1 and CDR2 (germline): SGHRS, YFSETQ. With V trimmed by 2 bases and J by 8 bases, 11 bases remained unmatched. CDR3 bases: TGCGCCAGCAGCTTCCAGCGCGGGGGGGCCGGGGATGAGCAGTTCTTC. Encoded protein: CASSFQRGGAGDEQFF.

As to this clone: Distinct nucleotide sequences in the sample also encode this CDR3. This chain links TRBV5-1 with TRBJ1-2, with 9 nucleotides matching TRBD1. J gave up 7 bases and V 4 bases, and 5 bases lay outside the gene matches. The CDR3 has 13 residues. The germline gives CDR1 SGHRS, CDR2 YFSETQ. Here the CDR3 reads CASSVDRGFGYTF. Written as DNA, the CDR3 is TGCGCCAGCAGCGTGGACAGGGGATTTGGCTACACCTTC.

This clone was seen a few times. The DNA for the CDR3 is TGTGCCAGCAGCTTAGTCGGGGGTAATGAGCAGTTCTTC. It encodes CASSLVGGNEQFF. This chain links TRBV7-2 with TRBJ2-1; maybe TRBD2 (6 bases). Trimming removed 1 base from V and 7 bases from J, with 8 bases in between. The CDR3 consists of 13 residues. Germline CDR1 and CDR2: SGHTA and FQGNSA.

The chain carries TRBV19 and TRBJ1-2, with 7 positions matching TRBD1. CDR3 length: 14 residues. Trimming cost V 5 bases and J 8 bases; bases outside gene matches: 11. The germline CDR1 and CDR2 sequences are LNHDA and SQIVND (reference sequence). CDR3: CASSEPGGPDGYTF. The CDR3 region has the DNA TGTGCCAGTAGTGAACCAGGGGGTCCGGACGGCTACACCTTC.

Only a few counts were recorded for this clone. The rearrangement links TRBV24-1 to TRBJ2-2; 8 bases agree with TRBD2. Per germline, CDR1 KGHDR and CDR2 SFDVKD. The V gene end was trimmed by 4 bases and the J gene end by 5 bases; junction bases not matched to a gene: 8. This CDR3 is built from 16 residues. This CDR3 reads CATSDQTSVRTGELFF. The CDR3 region has the DNA TGTGCCACCAGTGACCAGACTAGCGTGCGAACCGGGGAGCTGTTTTTT.

The chain has TRBV4-3 and TRBJ2-1, with TRBD2 identical over 12 bases. With 1 base clipped from V and 7 bases from J, the junction kept 5 bases outside the gene matches. Germline loops: CDR1 LGHNA, CDR2 YSLEER. The CDR3 totals 16 residues. CDR3 in DNA: TGCGCCAGCAGCCAAGCTCGACTAGCGGGGGCGAATGAGCAGTTCTTC. Its translation is CASSQARLAGANEQFF.

The genes are TRBV6-5 and TRBJ1-1; the match to TRBD1 covers 8 bases. V was clipped by 6 bases and J by 3 bases; unmatched bases: 6. CDR3 length equals 14 residues. Germline V gene lookup returns CDR1 MNHEY and CDR2 SVGAGI. CDR3 DNA: TGTGCCAGCAGATCAGGGGGCGTTGACACTGAAGCTTTCTTT. Translating gives CASRSGGVDTEAFF.

This chain connects TRBV15 to TRBJ2-7, with D possibly being TRBD2 (5 bases). CDR3 size: 14 residues. Trimming cost V 3 bases and J 2 bases, with 11 bases left between them. Germline V CDR1 and CDR2: LNHNV, YYDKDF (reference sequence). The DNA of the CDR3 is TGTGCCACCAGCAGCGGCGGGTACCCCTACGAGCAGTACTTC. Encoded protein: CATSSGGYPYEQYF.

The chain carries TRBV12-2 and TRBJ2-1; the D segment call TRBD2 is taken from the table without a DNA check. TRBV12-2 is labeled a pseudogene. CDR3 length equals 16 residues. The chain's CDR3 is CASRLARTIRGGEQFF. DNA for the CDR3: TGTGCAAGTCGCTTAGCGCGAACTATTAGGGGAGGTGAGCAGTTCTTC.

The V gene is TRBV7-9, the J gene TRBJ1-5; D perhaps matches TRBD1 (6 bases). V was pared by 7 bases and J by 2 bases, with 21 bases between. This CDR3 has 17 amino acids. Germline-derived CDR1 and CDR2 are SEHNR and FQNEAQ (reference sequence). This chain's CDR3 is CASTYGGPGFGNQPQHF. CDR3 sequence (DNA): TGTGCCAGCACCTATGGGGGCCCCGGTTTCGGCAATCAGCCCCAGCATTTT.

The chain combines TRBV4-1 with TRBJ2-1; 16 bases are a match to TRBD2. Germline loops: CDR1 MGHRA, CDR2 YSYEKL. The CDR3 length is 19 residues. Trimming cost V 0 bases and J 7 bases; bases outside gene matches: 9. The CDR3 reads CASSQERGRGLAGGNEQFF. The CDR3 bases are TGCGCCAGCAGCCAAGAAAGAGGACGGGGACTAGCGGGGGGGAATGAGCAGTTCTTC.